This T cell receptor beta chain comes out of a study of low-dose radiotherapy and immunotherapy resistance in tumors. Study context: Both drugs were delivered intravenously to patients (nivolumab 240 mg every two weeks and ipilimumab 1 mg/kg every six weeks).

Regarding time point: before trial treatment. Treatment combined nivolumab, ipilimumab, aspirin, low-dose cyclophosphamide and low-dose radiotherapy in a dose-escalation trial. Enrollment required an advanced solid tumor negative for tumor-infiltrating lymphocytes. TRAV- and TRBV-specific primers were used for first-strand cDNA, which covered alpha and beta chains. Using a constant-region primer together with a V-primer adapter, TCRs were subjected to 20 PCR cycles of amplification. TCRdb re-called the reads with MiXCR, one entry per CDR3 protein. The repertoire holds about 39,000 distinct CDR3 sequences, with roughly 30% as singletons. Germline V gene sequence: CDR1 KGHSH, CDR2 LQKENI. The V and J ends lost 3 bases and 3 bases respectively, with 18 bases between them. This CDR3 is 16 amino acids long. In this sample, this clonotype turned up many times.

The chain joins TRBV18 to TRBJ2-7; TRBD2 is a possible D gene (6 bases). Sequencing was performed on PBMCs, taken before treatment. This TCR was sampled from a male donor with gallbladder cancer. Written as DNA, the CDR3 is TGTGCCAGCTCACCGCTTCGGGTGCTCGGGGGCTACGAGCAGTACTTC. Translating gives CASSPLRVLGGYEQYF. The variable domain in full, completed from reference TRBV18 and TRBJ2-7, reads NAGVMQNPRHLVRRRGQEARLRCSPMKGHSHVYWYRQLPEEGLKFMVYLQKENIIDESGMPKERFSAEFPKEGPSILRIQQVVRGDSAAYFCASSPLRVLGGYEQYFGPGTRLTVT.